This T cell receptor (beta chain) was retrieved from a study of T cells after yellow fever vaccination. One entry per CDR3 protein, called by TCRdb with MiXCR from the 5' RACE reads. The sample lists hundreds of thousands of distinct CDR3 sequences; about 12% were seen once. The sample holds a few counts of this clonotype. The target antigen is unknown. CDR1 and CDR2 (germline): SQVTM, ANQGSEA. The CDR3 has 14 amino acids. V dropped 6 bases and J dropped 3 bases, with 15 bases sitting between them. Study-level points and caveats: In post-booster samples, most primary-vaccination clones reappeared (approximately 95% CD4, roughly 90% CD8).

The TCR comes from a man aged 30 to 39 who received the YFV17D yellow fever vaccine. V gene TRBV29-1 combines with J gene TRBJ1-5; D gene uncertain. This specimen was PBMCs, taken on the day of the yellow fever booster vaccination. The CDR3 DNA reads TGCAGCGTCTCCACTACAGCGCTCAATCAGCCCCAGCATTTT. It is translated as CSVSTTALNQPQHF.